The 7 T cell receptor beta chains below were found in one sample sequenced in a study of blood T cell repertoires in COVID-19. Profiled with immunoSEQ multiplex PCR; TCRdb holds only in-frame clones, not every one. The table lists approximately 150,000 clones, roughly 90% of them singletons. Sequenced sample: peripheral blood. The receptors stem from a human donor in a cohort sampled during active COVID-19.

The chain carries TRBV30 and TRBJ2-7; TRBD2 aligns across 9 bases. The length of the CDR3 is 11 residues. The germline V gene has CDR1 GTSNPN and CDR2 SVGIG (reference sequence). The CDR3, as DNA: TGTGCTTCTAGCGGGGACTACGAGCAGTACTTC. It yields the protein CASSGDYEQYF.

The count of this clone is one. The CDR3 DNA reads TGTGCCAGCAGTCCAGGTTCAGGAGCTTTCTTT. Its translation is CASSPGSGAFF. The rearrangement uses TRBV6-5 and TRBJ1-1; D gene uncertain. V lost 5 bases to trimming and J lost 10 bases, with 11 bases between them. The CDR3 has 11 residues. CDR1 is MNHEY, CDR2 SVGAGI, per germline.

The rearrangement links TRBV2 to TRBJ1-2; maybe TRBD1 (5 bases). Germline V gene data show CDR1 as SNHLY and CDR2 as FYNNEI. Trimming stripped 4 bases from V and 3 bases from J, with 12 bases between. CDR3 size: 14 residues. The chain's CDR3 is CASSAQGTDYGYTF. CDR3 nucleotide sequence: TGTGCCAGCAGTGCCCAGGGTACGGACTATGGCTACACCTTC.

V and J are TRBV5-6 and TRBJ2-5, with D perhaps matching TRBD1 (6 bases). The CDR3 runs 17 residues. CDR1 is SGHDT, CDR2 YYEEEE, per germline. V shed 2 bases and J shed 2 bases, with 19 bases lying between them. Written as DNA, the CDR3 is TGTGCCAGCAGCTTACATTTCATGGGACACACACAAGAGACCCAGTACTTC. Its protein product is CASSLHFMGHTQETQYF.

This chain connects TRBV7-6 to TRBJ2-1; 11 nucleotides match TRBD2. The length of the CDR3 is 18 residues. After removal of 5 bases from V and 15 bases from J, the junction contained 24 bases not matched to a gene. Germline V gene data show CDR1 as SGHVS and CDR2 as FNYEAQ. The CDR3 DNA reads TGTGCCAGCAGCCGAGAATCCATAACCAATAGCGGGGGGGTAAGAAGGTTCTTC. Translating it yields CASSRESITNSGGVRRFF.

The rearrangement uses TRBV3-1 (or the pseudogene TRBV3-2) and TRBJ1-3; maybe TRBD1 (6 bases). Trimming took 3 bases from V and 0 from J, leaving 12 bases between them. The CDR3 covers 16 residues. Germline CDR1 reads LGHDT; CDR2 reads YNNKEL (reference sequence). The CDR3 coding sequence is TGTGCCAGCAGCCACCGTCGACAGGCCTCTGGAAACACCATATATTTT. This encodes CASSHRRQASGNTIYF.

This chain connects TRBV20-1 to TRBJ1-2; D gene ambiguous. CDR1 and CDR2 (germline): DFQATT, SNEGSKA (reference sequence). V lost 3 bases to trimming and J lost 3 bases, with 8 bases between them. This CDR3 is 12 amino acids long. The CDR3 region is CSASLGDYGYTF. The CDR3 region has the DNA TGCAGTGCTAGTCTCGGGGACTATGGCTACACCTTC.